A single T cell receptor beta chain is shown here with its context. The data were taken from a study of radiotherapy plus CTLA-4 blockade in lung cancer. The assay was immunoSEQ multiplex PCR, and TCRdb's table has in-frame clones only and misses some. The sample carries over 85,000 clones, 65% to 75% recorded once. This CDR3 spans 18 amino acids. V lost 3 bases to trimming and J lost 7 bases; unmatched junction nucleotides: 20. Germline CDR1 reads KGHSH; CDR2 reads LQKENI. The source of this sequence is a human donor with non-small cell lung cancer who had a partial response to radiotherapy plus ipilimumab. Some clones in this sample may be carry-over from other donors' samples. Specimen: peripheral blood, collected from a patient treated with radiotherapy plus ipilimumab. The chain uses TRBV18 and TRBJ1-2; 7 bases fit TRBD1. Here the CDR3 DNA reads TGTGCCAGCTCACCGGGACAGACATTATCTATTGCTGGTGGTGGCTACACCTTC. It codes for CASSPGQTLSIAGGGYTF.